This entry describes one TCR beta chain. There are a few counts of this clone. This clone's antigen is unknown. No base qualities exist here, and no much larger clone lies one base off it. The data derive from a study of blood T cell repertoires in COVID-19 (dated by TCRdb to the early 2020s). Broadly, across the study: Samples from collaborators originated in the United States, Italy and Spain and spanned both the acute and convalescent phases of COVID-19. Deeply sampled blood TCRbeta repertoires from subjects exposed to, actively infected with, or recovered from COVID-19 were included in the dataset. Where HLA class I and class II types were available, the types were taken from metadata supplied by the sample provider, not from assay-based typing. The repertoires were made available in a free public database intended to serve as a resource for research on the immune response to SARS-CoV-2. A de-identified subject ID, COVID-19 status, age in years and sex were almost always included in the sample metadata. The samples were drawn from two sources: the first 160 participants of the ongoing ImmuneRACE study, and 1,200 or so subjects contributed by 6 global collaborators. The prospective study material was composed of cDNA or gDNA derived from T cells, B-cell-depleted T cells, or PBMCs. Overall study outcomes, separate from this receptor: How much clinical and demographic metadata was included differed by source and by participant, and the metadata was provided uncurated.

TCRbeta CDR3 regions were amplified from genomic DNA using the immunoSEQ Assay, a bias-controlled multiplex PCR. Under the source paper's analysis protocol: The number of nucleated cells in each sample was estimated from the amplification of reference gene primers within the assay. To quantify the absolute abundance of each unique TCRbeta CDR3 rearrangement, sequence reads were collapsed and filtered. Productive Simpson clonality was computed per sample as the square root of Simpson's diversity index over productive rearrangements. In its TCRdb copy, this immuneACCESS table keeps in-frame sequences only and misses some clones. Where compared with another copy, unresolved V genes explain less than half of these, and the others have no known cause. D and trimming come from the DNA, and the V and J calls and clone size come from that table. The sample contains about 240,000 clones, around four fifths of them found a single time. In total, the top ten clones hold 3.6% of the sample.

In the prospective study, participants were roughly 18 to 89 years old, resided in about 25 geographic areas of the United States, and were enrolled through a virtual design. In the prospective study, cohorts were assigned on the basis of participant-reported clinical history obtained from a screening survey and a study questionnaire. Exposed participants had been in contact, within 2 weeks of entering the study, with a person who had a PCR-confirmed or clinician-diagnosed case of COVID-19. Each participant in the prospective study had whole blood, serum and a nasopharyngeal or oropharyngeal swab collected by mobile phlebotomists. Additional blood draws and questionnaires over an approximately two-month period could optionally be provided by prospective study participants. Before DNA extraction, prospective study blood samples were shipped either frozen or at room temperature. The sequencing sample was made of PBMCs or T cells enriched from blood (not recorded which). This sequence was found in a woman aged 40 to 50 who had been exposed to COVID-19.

The CDR3 reads CASSLGGLAYEQYF. The nucleotides read TGTGCCAGCAGCTTAGGGGGGCTGGCGTACGAGCAGTACTTC. The chain joins TRBV11-2 to TRBJ2-7; the D segment could be TRBD1, given 6 matching bases. From the germline V gene, CDR1 is SGHAT and CDR2 is FQNNGV. The CDR3 spans 14 residues, from the cysteine through the phenylalanine. The kept DNA is CDR3 alone, 42 bases in frame from the first base. Trimming at the junction amounts to 1 base on V and 4 bases on J, and the germline ends lie 11 bases apart.